A single sample gave rise to the 27 T cell receptor beta chains below, sequenced in a study of T cell responses to AZD1222 COVID-19 vaccine. The protocol was immunoSEQ multiplex PCR, while the TCRdb copy is restricted to in-frame clones and leaves out a portion. The sample gives 100,000 to 150,000 clones, about nine tenths of which show up once; roughly 6% is in the top ten. Sample: peripheral blood, taken on day 0 of AZD1222 vaccination. These receptors all stem from an adult in good health.

The genes are TRBV4-2 and TRBJ1-1; 9 bases fit TRBD1. CDR1 and CDR2 (germline): LGHNA, YNFKEQ. This CDR3 region has 14 residues. The J segment lost 6 bases and the V segment lost 2 bases, leaving 4 bases of the junction unmatched. The CDR3 region has the DNA TGTGCCAGCAGCCAACTGGGACAGGGCTCTGAAGCTTTCTTT. Amino acids: CASSQLGQGSEAFF.

The chain combines TRBV2 with TRBJ1-6, with D maybe TRBD1 (5 bases). Germline V gene sequence: CDR1 SNHLY, CDR2 FYNNEI. The CDR3 has 14 amino acids. Trimming removed 6 bases from V and 7 bases from J, with 13 bases in between. This chain's CDR3 is CASSPRGANSPLHF. The CDR3 DNA follows: TGTGCCAGCAGCCCGCGTGGGGCGAATTCACCCCTCCACTTT.

The chain has TRBV29-1 and TRBJ1-2, with no clear D. CDR3 size: 11 residues. Germline V gene sequence: CDR1 SQVTM, CDR2 ANQGSEA. The V end lost 7 bases, the J end lost 4 bases, and 10 bases lay between the germline ends. The CDR3 DNA reads TGCAGCGCCGAAAGCAGCTATGGCTACACCTTC. Translation gives CSAESSYGYTF.

The rearrangement links TRBV7-9 to TRBJ1-2, with D unresolved. V lost 1 base, J lost 7 bases, and 7 bases lay in between. CDR3 length: 12 amino acids. The germline gives CDR1 SEHNR, CDR2 FQNEAQ (reference sequence). This CDR3 is CASSLGVAGYTF. In DNA, the CDR3 is TGTGCCAGCAGCTTAGGGGTGGCTGGCTACACCTTC.

The rearrangement links TRBV5-1 to TRBJ2-3; 12 positions match TRBD2. CDR1 and CDR2 from the germline V gene are SGHRS and YFSETQ. V was clipped by 2 bases and J by 6 bases; unmatched bases: 1. This CDR3 spans 14 amino acids. The CDR3 coding sequence is TGCGCCAGCAGCTTCGGACTAGCGGGGGATACGCAGTATTTT. As protein: CASSFGLAGDTQYF.

The gene calls are TRBV6-5 and TRBJ2-3, with D perhaps matching TRBD1 or TRBD2 (5 bases each). Germline CDR1 MNHEY, CDR2 SVGAGI. V lost 4 bases and J lost 3, with 14 bases in between. CDR3 size: 15 residues. CDR3 sequence (DNA): TGTGCCAGCAGTTTTCTAGCTGGGGGAACAGATACGCAGTATTTT. Encoded protein: CASSFLAGGTDTQYF.

This clone was detected only a few times. This sequence joins TRBV12-5 and TRBJ1-3, with TRBD1 as a possible D gene (5 bases). This CDR3 spans 14 amino acids. Trimming stripped 7 bases from V and 4 bases from J, with 14 bases between. Germline CDR1 is LGHNT and CDR2 is FRNRAP. The CDR3 DNA is TGTGCTAGTGCCACCAGGGTATCGGGAAACACCATATATTTT. It encodes CASATRVSGNTIYF.

This clone was seen a single time. The V gene is TRBV19, the J gene TRBJ1-5; D perhaps matches TRBD1 (6 bases). The V end was cut by 11 bases, the J end by 0 bases, with 11 bases between. The germline V gene has CDR1 LNHDA and CDR2 SQIVND (reference sequence). This CDR3 has 13 amino acids. CDR3 nucleotides: TGTGCCGGGGGCAAGGTTAGCAATCAGCCCCAGCATTTT. Translated: CAGGKVSNQPQHF.

CDR3 loop: CATSREIEGPTEAFF. CDR3 in DNA: TGTGCCACCAGCAGAGAGATAGAGGGGCCCACTGAAGCTTTCTTT. The chain joins TRBV15 to TRBJ1-1, with D perhaps TRBD1 (5 bases). CDR3 size: 15 residues. Germline V gene data show CDR1 as LNHNV and CDR2 as YYDKDF (reference sequence). Between the trimmed V and J ends, which lost 0 bases and 4 bases, there was a span of 12 bases.

The V and J genes are TRBV10-3 and TRBJ1-6; D might be TRBD1 (6 bases). Germline CDR1 ENHRY, CDR2 SYGVKD. The CDR3 is 14 amino acids. V was shortened by 4 bases and J by 5 bases, with 9 bases between the two germline ends. As DNA, the CDR3 is TGTGCCATCAGTGGGGACACTAATAATTCACCCCTCCACTTT. Its protein is CAISGDTNNSPLHF.

This clone was observed a handful of times. V usage is TRBV30 and J usage is TRBJ1-5; D may be TRBD1 (6 bases). This CDR3 spans 14 amino acids. CDR1 and CDR2 from the germline V gene are GTSNPN and SVGIG (reference sequence). V lost 1 base and J 6 bases, leaving 13 bases between the germline ends. CDR3 loop: CAWSGGLATQPQHF. The CDR3 DNA follows: TGTGCCTGGAGTGGGGGGCTGGCGACTCAGCCCCAGCATTTT.

As regards this clone: In this CDR3 the conserved last residue, phenylalanine or tryptophan, is missing, so a read error is likely. V and J are TRBV15 and TRBJ1-2, with D hard to call. CDR1 and CDR2 from the germline V gene are LNHNV and YYDKDF (reference sequence). The germline V and J ends were trimmed by 0 bases and 4 bases, with 9 bases remaining between them. The CDR3 loop spans 14 amino acids. The CDR3 nucleotides read TGTGCCACCAGCAGAGAATTGGGAGCCTATGGCTACACCTCC. This codes for CATSRELGAYGYTS.

The V call is TRBV5-8, the J call TRBJ1-1; 12 nucleotides agree with TRBD1. J lost 4 bases, V lost 2 bases, and 3 bases had no gene match. Germline V gives CDR1 SGHTS, CDR2 YDEGEE. CDR3 size: 15 residues. CDR3 DNA sequence: TGTGCCAGCAGCTTTGGGGACAGGGGGCCCACTGAAGCTTTCTTT. Encoded protein: CASSFGDRGPTEAFF.

The gene calls are TRBV9 and TRBJ2-5; TRBD2 aligns across 8 bases. V shed 5 bases and J 2 bases; nucleotides not matched to a gene: 2. This CDR3 spans 13 amino acids. CDR1 and CDR2 (germline): SGDLS, YYNGEE. CDR3 nucleotide sequence: TGTGCCAGCAGTAGCGGGGTGCAAGAGACCCAGTACTTC. Translated, it gives CASSSGVQETQYF.

The chain has TRBV3-1 (or the pseudogene TRBV3-2) and TRBJ2-7, with D unresolved. The CDR3 runs to 13 residues. Germline CDR1 LGHDT, CDR2 YNNKEL (reference sequence). The V end lost 4 bases, the J end lost 6 bases, and 13 bases lay between the germline ends. The CDR3 spells CASSLKTPLEQYF. The CDR3, as DNA: TGTGCCAGCAGCCTGAAGACTCCCCTCGAGCAGTACTTC.

The gene calls are TRBV5-6 and TRBJ2-3, with D unclear. Germline V lookup: CDR1 SGHDT, CDR2 YYEEEE. V lost 1 base and J lost 3, with 3 bases in between. CDR3 length: 12 amino acids. In DNA form, the CDR3 reads TGTGCCAGCAGCTTGTCGACAGATACGCAGTATTTT. Residues: CASSLSTDTQYF.

The rearrangement uses TRBV19 and TRBJ2-1; 11 bases are a match to TRBD2. Germline trimming cut 5 bases from V and 4 bases from J; bases unmatched to any gene: 4. This CDR3 has 15 residues. CDR1 is LNHDA and CDR2 is SQIVND in the germline V gene (reference sequence). CDR3 DNA: TGTGCCAGTAGTCGGGGACTAGCGGCTTACAATGAGCAGTTCTTC. This sequence encodes CASSRGLAAYNEQFF.

V is TRBV4-2 and J is TRBJ2-3; D not certain. Germline V CDR1 and CDR2: LGHNA, YNFKEQ. Between the trimmed V and J ends, which lost 0 bases and 2 bases, there was a span of 9 bases. The CDR3 loop spans 15 amino acids. DNA for the CDR3: TGTGCCAGCAGCCAAGAGGGCTACCCCACAGATACGCAGTATTTT. This encodes CASSQEGYPTDTQYF.

The J gene is TRBJ2-3, the V gene TRBV9; D not certain. The CDR3 contains 13 residues. Germline CDR1 and CDR2: SGDLS and YYNGEE. V lost 2 bases to trimming and J lost 2 bases, with 6 bases between them. The CDR3 nucleotides read TGTGCCAGCAGCGTTACAACCACAGATACGCAGTATTTT. This codes for CASSVTTTDTQYF. The full variable domain, completed using reference TRBV9 and TRBJ2-3, is DSGVTQTPKHLITATGQRVTLRCSPRSGDLSVYWYQQSLDQGLQFLIQYYNGEERAKGNILERFSAQQFPDLHSELNLSSLELGDSALYFCASSVTTTDTQYFGPGTRLTVL.

The J gene is TRBJ1-5, the V gene TRBV5-6, with 9 positions matching TRBD1. This CDR3 has 14 residues. The germline CDR1 and CDR2 sequences are SGHDT and YYEEEE. The junction had 2 bases not matched to a gene; V was cut back by 0 bases and J by 7 bases. CDR3 nucleotide sequence: TGTGCCAGCAGCTTGGGGACAGGGGAACAGCCCCAGCATTTT. This encodes CASSLGTGEQPQHF.

The chain employs TRBV5-1 and TRBJ1-2; TRBD1 agrees at 7 bases. Germline lookup yields CDR1 SGHRS and CDR2 YFSETQ. The ends lost 4 bases at V and 1 base at J; junction bases unmatched: 4. The CDR3 is 14 amino acids. The CDR3 bases are TGCGCCAGCAGCCCGAGGGACAGTAACTATGGCTACACCTTC. Amino acid sequence: CASSPRDSNYGYTF.

J is TRBJ2-3 and V is TRBV5-1; 9 nucleotides align to TRBD1. Germline lookup yields CDR1 SGHRS and CDR2 YFSETQ. Trimming at V came to 1 base and at J to 1 base, leaving 1 base not matched to a gene. The CDR3 covers 15 residues. The CDR3 bases are TGCGCCAGCAGCTTGAGGACAGGGGGCACAGATACGCAGTATTTT. It codes for CASSLRTGGTDTQYF.

This clone appeared a few times. This chain uses TRBV4-2 with TRBJ1-4; 7 bases are a match to TRBD1. The V gene's germline CDR1 is LGHNA and CDR2 YNFKEQ. The CDR3 sequence is 16 residues long. The ends lost 5 bases at V and 4 bases at J; junction bases unmatched: 10. DNA for the CDR3: TGTGCCAGCAGCGCACAGGGGTCATCCGGTAATGAAAAACTGTTTTTT. Translation: CASSAQGSSGNEKLFF.

V usage is TRBV14 and J usage is TRBJ1-3, with a tentative D call TRBD1 (5 bases). Per germline, CDR1 SGHDN and CDR2 FVKESK. CDR3 length: 17 amino acids. Trimming removed 7 bases at V and 0 bases at J, with 19 bases between. The CDR3 DNA follows: TGTGCCAGCACCTCAAGTACAAGGGGAAACTCTGGAAACACCATATATTTT. As protein: CASTSSTRGNSGNTIYF.

The genes are TRBV14 and TRBJ2-7; no clear D. Germline V gives CDR1 SGHDN, CDR2 FVKESK. The CDR3 runs 12 residues. Trimming shortened V by 2 bases and J by 3 bases, and 5 bases separated the two germline ends. The DNA for the CDR3 is TGTGCCAGCAGCCAATCACGCTACGAGCAGTACTTC. Its translation: CASSQSRYEQYF. The variable domain in full, completed from reference TRBV14 and TRBJ2-7, reads EAGVTQFPSHSVIEKGQTVTLRCDPISGHDNLYWYRRVMGKEIKFLLHFVKESKQDESGMPNNRFLAERTGGTYSTLKVQPAELEDSGVYFCASSQSRYEQYFGPGTRLTVT.

Points on this clone: This sample includes further DNA sequences coding for the same CDR3. The chain links TRBV18 to TRBJ1-5; D remains ambiguous. With 2 bases removed from V and 2 bases from J, the gap between germline ends came to 4 bases. Looked up from germline, CDR1 is KGHSH and CDR2 is LQKENI. The CDR3 extends over 13 amino acids. Here the CDR3 DNA reads TGTGCCAGCTCACCAACGGGCAATCAGCCCCAGCATTTT. Protein sequence: CASSPTGNQPQHF. The variable domain in full, with the rest retrieved from reference TRBV18 and TRBJ1-5, is NAGVMQNPRHLVRRRGQEARLRCSPMKGHSHVYWYRQLPEEGLKFMVYLQKENIIDESGMPKERFSAEFPKEGPSILRIQQVVRGDSAAYFCASSPTGNQPQHFGDGTRLSIL.

The rearrangement uses TRBV12-3 or TRBV12-4 and TRBJ2-4; D not resolved. This CDR3 has 13 amino acids. Trimming removed 6 bases at V and 1 base at J, with 7 bases between. CDR3 nucleotide sequence: TGTGCCAGCAGCGGACGTGCCAAAAACATTCAGTACTTC. Amino acid sequence: CASSGRAKNIQYF.